Listed below are T cell receptor beta chains from one sample, sequenced in a study of regulatory T cells in long-lasting Graves disease. TCRdb called the multiplex PCR reads again in MiXCR, with one record for every CDR3 protein. The table shows 400,000 to 500,000 distinct CDR3 sequences, with 20% to 25% occurring only once. The material was peripheral blood mononuclear cells (PBMCs), obtained when the disease was refractory, from a patient treated with antithyroid drugs. Receptors were obtained from a female donor with Graves disease. Both conserved end residues are part of each CDR3. The D gene is left open where the match is weak. A row's size may be missing; if present it is once, few, many or a size class.

abundance: .; v_gene: TRBV20-1; d_gene: .; j_gene: TRBJ2-5; CDR3nt: TGCAGTGCTAGCGGCTCGGGGGCCGTAGAGACCCAGTACTTC; CDR3aa: CSASGSGAVETQYF
abundance: few; v_gene: TRBV11-2; d_gene: .; j_gene: TRBJ1-5; CDR3nt: TGTGCCAGCAGCCCATCGCTTGGGAATAGCAATCAGCCCCAGCATTTT; CDR3aa: CASSPSLGNSNQPQHF
abundance: many; v_gene: TRBV28; d_gene: .; j_gene: TRBJ2-7; CDR3nt: TGTGCCAGCACCCCCTCGGGGATTGAGCAGTACTTC; CDR3aa: CASTPSGIEQYF
abundance: few; v_gene: TRBV3-1; d_gene: .; j_gene: TRBJ2-7; CDR3nt: TGTGCCAGCAGCCAAGATAGGGCAGGTCGTTCCTACGAGCAGTACTTC; CDR3aa: CASSQDRAGRSYEQYF
abundance: .; v_gene: TRBV27; d_gene: TRBD2; j_gene: TRBJ2-1; CDR3nt: TGTGCCAGCAGTCTCCTACCGACTAGCGGGAGGACGGATGAGCAGTTCTTC; CDR3aa: CASSLLPTSGRTDEQFF
abundance: .; v_gene: TRBV18; d_gene: .; j_gene: TRBJ1-1; CDR3nt: TGTGCCAGCTCACCAGGACATGAGAGAGTCAAGAACACTGAAGCTTTCTTT; CDR3aa: CASSPGHERVKNTEAFF
abundance: .; v_gene: TRBV20-1; d_gene: .; j_gene: TRBJ1-5; CDR3nt: TGCAGTGCTAGAGATCCCAACGGGCATCAGCCCCAGCATTTT; CDR3aa: CSARDPNGHQPQHF
abundance: .; v_gene: TRBV30; d_gene: .; j_gene: TRBJ1-6; CDR3nt: TGTGCCTGGATCCCCGGGGGGGATTCACCCCTCCACTTT; CDR3aa: CAWIPGGDSPLHF
abundance: .; v_gene: TRBV30; d_gene: .; j_gene: TRBJ1-5; CDR3nt: TGTGCCTGGAGTGGGGGTCGTGGGCAGCCCCAGCATTTT; CDR3aa: CAWSGGRGQPQHF
abundance: few; v_gene: TRBV5-1; d_gene: .; j_gene: TRBJ2-2; CDR3nt: TGCGCCAGCAGCTTGGTGGCAGGGTTGAACACCGGGGAGCTGTTTTTT; CDR3aa: CASSLVAGLNTGELFF
abundance: few; v_gene: TRBV7-9; d_gene: .; j_gene: TRBJ1-6; CDR3nt: TGTGCCAGCAGTGAACAGACTGGGAATTCACCCCTCCACTTT; CDR3aa: CASSEQTGNSPLHF
abundance: few; v_gene: TRBV11-1; d_gene: TRBD1; j_gene: TRBJ1-1; CDR3nt: TGTGCCAGCAGCTTGGGGACAGCATTTAACACTGAAGCTTTCTTT; CDR3aa: CASSLGTAFNTEAFF
abundance: many; v_gene: TRBV28; d_gene: TRBD1; j_gene: TRBJ2-6; CDR3nt: TGTGCCAGCAGCCGGACAGGGGCAGGGGCCAACGTCCTGACTTTC; CDR3aa: CASSRTGAGANVLTF
abundance: .; v_gene: TRBV20-1; d_gene: TRBD2; j_gene: TRBJ2-7; CDR3nt: TGCAGTGCTAGAGGTCTAGCGGGAGTATATAATAACGAGCAGTACTTC; CDR3aa: CSARGLAGVYNNEQYF
abundance: .; v_gene: TRBV5-1; d_gene: TRBD1; j_gene: TRBJ1-1; CDR3nt: TGCGCCAGCAGCTTCTACAGGGGACGGGGCACTGAAGCTTTCTTT; CDR3aa: CASSFYRGRGTEAFF
abundance: .; v_gene: TRBV4-3; d_gene: .; j_gene: TRBJ2-5; CDR3nt: TGCGCCAGCAGCCAAGATTGGGGCCACCAAGAGACCCAGTACTTC; CDR3aa: CASSQDWGHQETQYF
abundance: .; v_gene: TRBV10-2; d_gene: TRBD1; j_gene: TRBJ1-3; CDR3nt: TGCGCCAGCAGTGGACAGGGGGATGGAAGCACCATATATTTT; CDR3aa: CASSGQGDGSTIYF
abundance: .; v_gene: TRBV19; d_gene: TRBD2; j_gene: TRBJ2-4; CDR3nt: TGTGCCAGTAGTATTCCGGGACTAGCCGCGACGGGGTTATACTTC; CDR3aa: CASSIPGLAATGLYF
abundance: .; v_gene: TRBV28; d_gene: .; j_gene: TRBJ1-1; CDR3nt: TGTGCCAGCAGTTTATTCCATTTGTCGAAAGGGAAGGGGAACACTGAAGCTTTCTTT; CDR3aa: CASSLFHLSKGKGNTEAFF
abundance: many; v_gene: TRBV4-1; d_gene: .; j_gene: TRBJ2-7; CDR3nt: TGCGCCAGCAGCCCCTTTACATTCTACGAGCAGTACTTC; CDR3aa: CASSPFTFYEQYF
abundance: many; v_gene: TRBV12-3/TRBV12-4; d_gene: .; j_gene: TRBJ2-7; CDR3nt: TGTGCCAGCAGTTTGCAGGCAGGGGTACACGAGCAGTACTTC; CDR3aa: CASSLQAGVHEQYF
abundance: many; v_gene: TRBV12-3/TRBV12-4; d_gene: TRBD2; j_gene: TRBJ2-5; CDR3nt: TGTGCCAGCAGTCCCGGGACTAGCTCAGACGAGACCCAGTACTTC; CDR3aa: CASSPGTSSDETQYF
abundance: many; v_gene: TRBV5-8; d_gene: .; j_gene: TRBJ1-1; CDR3nt: TGTGCCAGCAGCTTTCTTCATCGGGACACTGAAGCTTTCTTT; CDR3aa: CASSFLHRDTEAFF
abundance: .; v_gene: TRBV20-1; d_gene: TRBD1; j_gene: TRBJ1-5; CDR3nt: TGCAGTGCTAGAGATTTCCTCCGGGACAGGGAGGAGCCCCAGCATTTT; CDR3aa: CSARDFLRDREEPQHF
abundance: .; v_gene: TRBV6-1; d_gene: .; j_gene: TRBJ1-2; CDR3nt: TGTGCCAGCAGCACCCTACTCGGGGGCTACACCTTC; CDR3aa: CASSTLLGGYTF
abundance: many; v_gene: TRBV28; d_gene: .; j_gene: TRBJ2-5; CDR3nt: TGTGCCAGCAAACCGTATAGGGGGGTGCACCAAGAGACCCAGTACTTC; CDR3aa: CASKPYRGVHQETQYF
abundance: many; v_gene: TRBV28; d_gene: TRBD1; j_gene: TRBJ1-5; CDR3nt: TGTGCCAGCCGGACAGGGGGAGTGGATCAGCCCCAGCATTTT; CDR3aa: CASRTGGVDQPQHF
abundance: .; v_gene: TRBV4-2; d_gene: TRBD2; j_gene: TRBJ2-7; CDR3nt: TGTGCCAGCAGCCAAGTGACGTCTAGCGGGGGCGGCGGCGAGCAGTACTTC; CDR3aa: CASSQVTSSGGGGEQYF
abundance: .; v_gene: TRBV4-2; d_gene: .; j_gene: TRBJ2-2; CDR3nt: TGTGCCAGCAGCCAAGAGGCTACAGCTTACCCCGGGGAGCTGTTTTTT; CDR3aa: CASSQEATAYPGELFF
abundance: few; v_gene: TRBV3-1; d_gene: TRBD2; j_gene: TRBJ2-5; CDR3nt: TGTGCCAGCAGCCCTGGGGGGGTACGAGAGACCCAGTACTTC; CDR3aa: CASSPGGVRETQYF
abundance: many; v_gene: TRBV11-2; d_gene: .; j_gene: TRBJ1-2; CDR3nt: TGTGCCAGCAGCTCAAGGCCCAGTCTTTATGGCTACACCTTC; CDR3aa: CASSSRPSLYGYTF
abundance: .; v_gene: TRBV9; d_gene: .; j_gene: TRBJ1-1; CDR3nt: TGTGCCAGCAGCCCAGAGGTCGGATACACTGAAGCTTTCTTT; CDR3aa: CASSPEVGYTEAFF
abundance: many; v_gene: TRBV2; d_gene: TRBD1; j_gene: TRBJ1-2; CDR3nt: TGTGCCAGCAAGCAGACAGGGCTTGACTATGGCTACACCTTC; CDR3aa: CASKQTGLDYGYTF
abundance: few; v_gene: TRBV5-5; d_gene: TRBD2; j_gene: TRBJ2-7; CDR3nt: TGTGCCAGCAGCTGGGGACTAGCGGTTCGACTCTACGAGCAGTACTTC; CDR3aa: CASSWGLAVRLYEQYF
abundance: .; v_gene: TRBV19; d_gene: TRBD1; j_gene: TRBJ2-7; CDR3nt: TGTGCCAGTAGTACCGGGACAGGGGGCGACGAGCAGTACTTC; CDR3aa: CASSTGTGGDEQYF
abundance: .; v_gene: TRBV20-1; d_gene: .; j_gene: TRBJ1-5; CDR3nt: TGCAGTGCTAGAACCCTGGGAGGGAATCAGCCCCAGCATTTT; CDR3aa: CSARTLGGNQPQHF
abundance: few; v_gene: TRBV9; d_gene: TRBD2; j_gene: TRBJ2-7; CDR3nt: TGTGCCAGCAGCGTGAGCGGGATCTCCTACGAGCAGTACTTC; CDR3aa: CASSVSGISYEQYF
abundance: few; v_gene: TRBV7-2; d_gene: .; j_gene: TRBJ2-7; CDR3nt: TGTGCCAGCAGCGCACCGGCGAGAGGGGTAGATGAGCAGTACTTC; CDR3aa: CASSAPARGVDEQYF